The T cell receptor beta chain described here comes from a study of CD8 T cells in Susac syndrome (dated by TCRdb to between 2018 and 2021). Notes on the research overall: The study used repertoire sequencing to test whether antigen drove CD8+ T cell activation and differentiation in Susac syndrome. Summary of the overall study and its limitations: The TCR sequencing and HLA analysis was acknowledged to have included a relatively small number of individuals.

A word on this clonotype: This clone's antigen is unknown. One base away there is no much larger clone; base qualities are not given.

High-throughput TCR beta sequencing profiled peripheral blood CD8+ and CD4+ T cells from healthy donors, Susac syndrome patients and multiple sclerosis patients. Treatment-naive patients with stable or active relapsing-remitting disease fulfilling revised McDonald criteria were used as multiple sclerosis controls. CD8+ TEMRA cells were enriched by FACS, while bulk CD8+ and CD4+ T cells were purified by magnetic negative isolation. Blood was drawn into EDTA tubes, processed within 24 hours, and PBMCs were isolated by density gradient centrifugation. PBMCs intended for TCR sequencing were cryopreserved in liquid nitrogen and were subsequently thawed in a 37 degrees C water bath. The sorted or isolated CD4+, CD8+ and CD8+ TEMRA cells reached a purity of at least 90%. RNA was extracted with the RNeasy kit and roughly 0.5 to 1 ug was reverse transcribed using random hexamers. The immunoSEQ multiplex PCR assay, which covers 54 Vbeta and 13 Jbeta segments, was used to amplify TCR beta CDR3 regions. To correct PCR amplification bias, a synthetic template baseline was used for both primer optimization and computational correction. In the paper's pipeline: Only productive sequences were kept, with reads annotated to V, D and J genes according to IMGT and analyzed in immunoSEQ Analyzer. Clonality was calculated as one minus the Shannon entropy normalized by log2 of the number of productive unique sequences. Public and private clones were assessed among the 100 most prevalent clones of each patient and control. A clone was defined as Susac-specific if it was absent from the healthy and MS cohorts, from 1052 published viral clones and from other ImmuneACCESS disease sequences. TCRdb trimmed the raw reads at Q25, called clones with MiXCR and kept productive beta chains. Each CDR3 protein gets just one entry, which takes the most common genes and DNA from the rows behind it. TCRdb, not the original authors, processed these V and J calls. A total of 120,000 to 150,000 distinct CDR3 sequences appear in this sample, 85% to 95% of them only once. The leading ten clones occupy over 0.095% of the sample.

As encoded in the germline V gene, CDR1 is SGHRS while CDR2 is YFSETQ. The CDR3 has 15 amino acids, counting the end cysteine and phenylalanine. Here the CDR3 DNA is all that survives: 45 bases in frame from base 1. After removal of 3 bases from V and 4 bases from J, the junction retains 9 bases not matched to a gene. The receptor chain draws on TRBV5-1 and TRBJ2-5; TRBD2 fits 7 bases in the junction. Sequenced sample: CD4+ T cells from PBMCs. The receptor was derived from a human donor with multiple sclerosis. CDR3 loop: CASSSLADGAETQYF. The sequence in DNA is TGCGCCAGCAGCTCCCTAGCGGACGGGGCAGAGACCCAGTACTTC.